This TCR beta chain appears in the sequencing data of a study of PD-L1 blockade in urothelial cancer. TCRdb's copy holds only in-frame clones and misses some; the assay was immunoSEQ multiplex PCR. Altogether 40,000 to 60,000 clones are present, about 81% being singletons, with the ten largest covering about 3.2%. CDR3 length: 14 amino acids. The germline gives CDR1 LGHNT, CDR2 FRNRAP. Trimming took off 1 base at V and 5 bases at J, with 11 bases between the two ends. Time point indicated: pretreatment peripheral blood. Urothelial carcinoma in patients was locally advanced or metastatic. This material consisted of PBMCs, taken around atezolizumab (anti-PD-L1) treatment. This sequence joins TRBV12-5 and TRBJ2-5; tentative D call: TRBD1 (5 bases). This TCR came from a man aged 65 to 85 with urothelial cancer. The chain's CDR3 is CASGLGQPGETQYF. CDR3 coding DNA: TGTGCTAGTGGTTTGGGACAGCCCGGGGAGACCCAGTACTTC.